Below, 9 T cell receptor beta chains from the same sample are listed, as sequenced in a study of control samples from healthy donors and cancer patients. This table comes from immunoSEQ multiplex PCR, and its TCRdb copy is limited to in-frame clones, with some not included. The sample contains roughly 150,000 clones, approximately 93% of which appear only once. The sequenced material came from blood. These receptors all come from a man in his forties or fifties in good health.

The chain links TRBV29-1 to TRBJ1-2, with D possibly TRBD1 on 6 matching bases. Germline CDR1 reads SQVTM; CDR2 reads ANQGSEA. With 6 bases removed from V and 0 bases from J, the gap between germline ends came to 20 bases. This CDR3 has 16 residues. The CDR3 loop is CSVEREQGAPNYGYTF. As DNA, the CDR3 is TGCAGCGTAGAGAGGGAACAGGGAGCCCCTAACTATGGCTACACCTTC. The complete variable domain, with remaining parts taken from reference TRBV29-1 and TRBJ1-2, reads SAVISQKPSRDICQRGTSLTIQCQVDSQVTMMFWYRQQPGQSLTLIATANQGSEATYESGFVIDKFPISRPNLTFSTLTVSNMSPEDSSIYLCSVEREQGAPNYGYTFGSGTRLTVV.

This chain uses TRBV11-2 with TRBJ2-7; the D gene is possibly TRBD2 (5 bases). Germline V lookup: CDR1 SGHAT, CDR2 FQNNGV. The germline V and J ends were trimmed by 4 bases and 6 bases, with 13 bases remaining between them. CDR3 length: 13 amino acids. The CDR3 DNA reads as TGTGCCAGCAGCTACGGGGATTTGCGCGAGCAGTACTTC. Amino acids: CASSYGDLREQYF.

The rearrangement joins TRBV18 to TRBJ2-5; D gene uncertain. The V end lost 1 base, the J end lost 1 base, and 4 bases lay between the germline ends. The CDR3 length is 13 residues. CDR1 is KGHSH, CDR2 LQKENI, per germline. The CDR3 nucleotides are TGTGCCAGCTCACCACAGATCCAAGAGACCCAGTACTTC. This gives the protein CASSPQIQETQYF.

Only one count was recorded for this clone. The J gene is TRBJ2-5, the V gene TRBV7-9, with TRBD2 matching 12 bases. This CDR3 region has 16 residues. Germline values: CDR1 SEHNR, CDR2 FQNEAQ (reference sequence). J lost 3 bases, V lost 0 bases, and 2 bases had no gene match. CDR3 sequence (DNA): TGTGCCAGCAGCTTAGCCGGACTAGCGGGAAAAGAGACCCAGTACTTC. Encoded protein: CASSLAGLAGKETQYF. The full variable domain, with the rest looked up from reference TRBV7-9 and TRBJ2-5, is DTGVSQNPRHKITKRGQNVTFRCDPISEHNRLYWYRQTLGQGPEFLTYFQNEAQLEKSRLLSDRFSAERPKGSFSTLEIQRTEQGDSAMYLCASSLAGLAGKETQYFGPGTRLLVL.

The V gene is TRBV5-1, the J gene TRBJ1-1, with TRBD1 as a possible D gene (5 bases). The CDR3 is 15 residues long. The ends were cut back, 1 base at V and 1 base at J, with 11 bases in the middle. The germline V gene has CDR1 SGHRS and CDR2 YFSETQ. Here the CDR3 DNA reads TGCGCCAGCAGCTTGCTACAGGTAGGGAACACTGAAGCTTTCTTT. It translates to CASSLLQVGNTEAFF.

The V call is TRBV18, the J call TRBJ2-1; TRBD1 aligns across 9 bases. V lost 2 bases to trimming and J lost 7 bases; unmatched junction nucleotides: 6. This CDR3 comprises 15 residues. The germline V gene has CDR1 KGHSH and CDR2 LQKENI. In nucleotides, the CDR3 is TGTGCCAGCTCACCAACGAGACAGGGGGAAAATGAGCAGTTCTTC. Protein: CASSPTRQGENEQFF.

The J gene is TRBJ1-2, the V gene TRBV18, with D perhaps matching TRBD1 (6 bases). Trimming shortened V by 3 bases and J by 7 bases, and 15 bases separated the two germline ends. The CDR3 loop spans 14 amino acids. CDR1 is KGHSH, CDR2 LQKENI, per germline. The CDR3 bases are TGTGCCAGCTCACCTGGGACAAAGGAGGCTGGCTACACCTTC. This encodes CASSPGTKEAGYTF.

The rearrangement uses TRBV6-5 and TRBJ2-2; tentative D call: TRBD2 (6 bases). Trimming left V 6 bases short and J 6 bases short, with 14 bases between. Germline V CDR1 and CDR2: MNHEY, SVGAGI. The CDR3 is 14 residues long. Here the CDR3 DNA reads TGTGCCAGCAGGGAGTCTAGCGCGGCCGGGGAGCTGTTTTTT. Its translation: CASRESSAAGELFF.

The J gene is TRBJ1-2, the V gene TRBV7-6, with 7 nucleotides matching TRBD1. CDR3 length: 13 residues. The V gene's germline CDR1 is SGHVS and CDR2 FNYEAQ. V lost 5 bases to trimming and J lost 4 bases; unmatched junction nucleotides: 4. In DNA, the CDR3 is TGTGCCAGCAGCCCTACAGGGGCCTATGGCTACACCTTC. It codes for CASSPTGAYGYTF.